One and the same sample provided the 30 T cell receptor beta chains below, sequenced in a study of shared clonotypes between healthy human individuals (dated by TCRdb to 2019 to 2021). Library preparation used the immunoSEQ multiplex PCR assay. Entries here come from immuneACCESS through TCRdb and include only in-frame sequences with V and J called. Some clones fail to appear in such tables; in the studies checked, an unresolved V gene covers under half of the shortfall, and the cause of the remainder is unknown. The sample includes about 960,000 clones, with 76% observed a single time. Jointly, the top ten make up about 1.5% of the sample. The sample was memory CD4+ T cells sorted from blood. The cell subset or site tag for this specimen amounts to: CD45RA-negative fraction. Source of these receptors: a man younger than 35 in good health.

The DNA for the CDR3 is TGTGCCAGCAGCCCCGACCAGATACAGTACTTC. It translates to CASSPDQIQYF. This chain joins TRBV7-8 and TRBJ2-7; D gene unclear. V was clipped by 5 bases and J by 10 bases, with 12 bases between them. The length of the CDR3 is 11 residues. The germline CDR1 and CDR2 sequences are SGHVS and FQNEAQ. The whole variable domain, filled in from reference TRBV7-8 and TRBJ2-7, reads GAGVSQSPRYKVAKRGQDVALRCDPISGHVSLFWYQQALGQGPEFLTYFQNEAQLDKSGLPSDRFFAERPEGSVSTLKIQRTQQEDSAVYLCASSPDQIQYFGPGTRLTVT.

The sample holds one count of this clone. The J gene is TRBJ2-3, the V gene TRBV5-6; D uncertain. V lost 4 bases and J lost 2, with 2 bases in between. The CDR3 extends over 11 amino acids. Looked up from germline, CDR1 is SGHDT and CDR2 is YYEEEE. The CDR3, as DNA: TGTGCCAGCAGCATCACAGATACGCAGTATTTT. Its translation: CASSITDTQYF.

The chain has TRBV4-3 and TRBJ2-2, with D perhaps TRBD1 or TRBD2 (5 bases each). The CDR3 covers 17 residues. In germline, CDR1 is LGHNA, CDR2 YSLEER. The V end was cut by 0 bases, the J end by 4 bases, with 15 bases between. The CDR3 bases are TGCGCCAGCAGCCAAGATAGGGGACCCCACATCACCGGGGAGCTGTTTTTT. Its translation: CASSQDRGPHITGELFF.

This clone was counted a few times. This chain connects TRBV6-1 to TRBJ1-4, with 9 bases aligning to TRBD1. The CDR3 contains 14 residues. V shed 8 bases and J 6 bases; nucleotides not matched to a gene: 7. The V gene's germline CDR1 is MNHNS and CDR2 SASEGT. The CDR3 nucleotides read TGTGCCAGCGCCCTTACAGGGGGCGATGAAAAACTGTTTTTT. Its protein is CASALTGGDEKLFF.

The genes are TRBV2 and TRBJ2-2; D is possibly TRBD1 (6 bases). Germline V CDR1 and CDR2: SNHLY, FYNNEI. The CDR3 loop spans 14 amino acids. Trimming shortened V by 4 bases and J by 3 bases, and 9 bases separated the two germline ends. CDR3 bases: TGTGCCAGCAGTGGACGACAGGACACCGGGGAGCTGTTTTTT. This encodes CASSGRQDTGELFF.

The V call is TRBV19, the J call TRBJ1-5, with TRBD1 matching over 10 bases. Germline V gene sequence: CDR1 LNHDA, CDR2 SQIVND (reference sequence). This CDR3 comprises 16 residues. After removal of 6 bases from V and 5 bases from J, the junction contained 10 bases not matched to a gene. As DNA, the CDR3 is TGTGCCAGTAGACCCCGGGGACAGGGGATTGATCAGCCCCAGCATTTT. Translation: CASRPRGQGIDQPQHF.

This chain joins TRBV21-1 and TRBJ2-4. TRBV21-1 is an annotated pseudogene. The CDR3 sequence is 15 residues long. Here the CDR3 reads CASSARGSPLPIQYF. Here the CDR3 DNA reads TGTGCCAGCAGCGCTCGGGGCAGCCCCCTTCCCATTCAGTACTTC.

With respect to this clone: The sample contains more than one DNA sequence encoding this CDR3. This chain links TRBV5-1 with TRBJ2-2; 9 nucleotides line up with TRBD2. The J segment lost 2 bases and the V segment lost 6 bases, leaving 5 bases of the junction unmatched. The CDR3 has 15 residues. CDR1 is SGHRS and CDR2 is YFSETQ in the germline V gene. CDR3 region: CASTPTSGNTGELFF. CDR3 DNA sequence: TGCGCCAGCACTCCGACTAGCGGTAACACCGGGGAGCTGTTTTTT.

This rearrangement joins TRBV6-1 to TRBJ2-7, with a tentative D call TRBD2 (6 bases). The CDR3 covers 14 residues. V was pared by 4 bases and J by 5 bases, with 15 bases between. The germline V gene has CDR1 MNHNS and CDR2 SASEGT. CDR3 amino acids: CASSAVSPGDEQYF. The DNA of the CDR3 is TGTGCCAGCAGTGCAGTAAGCCCGGGGGACGAGCAGTACTTC.

Worth noting for this clone: At one end, the junction sequence differs from germline, possibly due to a read error. The V gene is TRBV20-1, the J gene TRBJ1-2, with 9 bases fitting TRBD1. Germline-derived CDR1 and CDR2 are DFQATT and SNEGSKA (reference sequence). CDR3 length: 10 residues. As DNA, the CDR3 is TGCAGTGCTCAAAGGGACAGGGAGGCCTTC. Translating it yields CSAQRDREAF.

This clone was counted between two and nine times. This chain joins TRBV4-1 and TRBJ2-1, with a weak D call TRBD2 (6 bases). The CDR3 sequence is 16 residues long. The V and J ends lost 1 base and 4 bases respectively, with 14 bases between them. Germline CDR1 is MGHRA and CDR2 is YSYEKL. CDR3 DNA sequence: TGCGCCAGCAGCCAAGGAGCCGGGGGTAGGTACAATGAGCAGTTCTTC. Its translation is CASSQGAGGRYNEQFF.

The chain joins TRBV28 to TRBJ2-3; tentative D call: TRBD1 (6 bases). Deletions cut 7 bases from V and 0 bases from J, with 11 bases between. This CDR3 has 14 residues. Germline values: CDR1 MDHEN, CDR2 SYDVKM. Written as DNA, the CDR3 is TGTGCCAGCAAAGGCAGGGGTAGCACAGATACGCAGTATTTT. It codes for CASKGRGSTDTQYF.

This clone was counted once. The CDR3 coding sequence is TGTGCCAGCAGCCCTCGACTAGCCTACGAGCAGTACTTC. This gives the protein CASSPRLAYEQYF. The chain carries TRBV11-1 and TRBJ2-7; tentatively, D is TRBD2 (6 bases). CDR1 is SGHAT, CDR2 FQDESV, per germline (reference sequence). CDR3 length equals 13 residues. V lost 5 bases to trimming and J lost 2 bases, with 10 bases between them.

V is TRBV4-3 and J is TRBJ2-1, with a weak D call TRBD2 (5 bases). From germline, CDR1 is LGHNA and CDR2 YSLEER. The CDR3 spans 17 residues. Between the trimmed V and J ends, which lost 1 base and 2 bases, there was a span of 15 bases. The CDR3: CASSQVAWELTYNEQFF. CDR3 DNA: TGCGCCAGCAGCCAAGTCGCCTGGGAGTTAACCTACAATGAGCAGTTCTTC.

The V call is TRBV6-6, the J call TRBJ1-2; D may be TRBD1 (5 bases). The CDR3 runs 15 residues. Trimming cost V 6 bases and J 8 bases, with 22 bases left between them. Germline V gives CDR1 MNHNY, CDR2 SVGAGI (reference sequence). The CDR3 loop is CASSLLDGAKGGYTF. Here the CDR3 DNA reads TGTGCCAGCAGCCTGCTGGACGGGGCCAAAGGAGGCTACACCTTC.

The chain carries TRBV10-3 and TRBJ2-7; D might be TRBD2 (5 bases). Trimming removed 6 bases from V and 5 bases from J, with 11 bases in between. CDR1 is ENHRY and CDR2 is SYGVKD in the germline V gene. CDR3 length: 12 amino acids. CDR3 sequence: CAIREDGNEQYF. CDR3 nucleotides: TGTGCCATCAGGGAGGACGGGAACGAGCAGTACTTC.

This clone occurred once. The chain recombines TRBV30 with TRBJ1-4, with D maybe TRBD1 (5 bases). V was trimmed by 8 bases and J by 5 bases, leaving 15 bases between them. The CDR3 contains 13 residues. Germline V gives CDR1 GTSNPN, CDR2 SVGIG (reference sequence). The CDR3 DNA is TGTGCCAGAAGGGACGGCCGGAATGAAAAACTGTTTTTT. Protein sequence: CARRDGRNEKLFF.

The J gene is TRBJ2-7, the V gene TRBV7-2; D unclear. CDR1 and CDR2 from the germline V gene are SGHTA and FQGNSA. This CDR3 spans 15 amino acids. V lost 5 bases to trimming and J lost 3 bases, with 17 bases between them. CDR3 DNA: TGTGCCAGCAGCCCCGCTGTGCTAACGCTCTACGAGCAGTACTTC. The encoded protein is CASSPAVLTLYEQYF.

The chain has TRBV6-6 and TRBJ2-7, with no clear D. This CDR3 contains 16 residues. CDR1 and CDR2 (germline): MNHNY, SVGAGI (reference sequence). Trimming left V 2 bases short and J 4 bases short, with 18 bases between. This CDR3 reads CASSYPVGGVGYEQYF. The CDR3 nucleotides read TGTGCCAGCAGTTACCCGGTCGGTGGGGTAGGGTACGAGCAGTACTTC.

This clone is a singleton in its sample. V is TRBV7-3 and J is TRBJ2-7; TRBD2 is a possible D gene (6 bases). V lost 5 bases and J 3 bases, leaving 11 bases between the germline ends. Germline V CDR1 and CDR2: SGHTA, FQGTGA. CDR3 length equals 13 residues. CDR3 coding DNA: TGTGCCAGCAGCCCGCGGGACGGCTACGAGCAGTACTTC. The encoded protein is CASSPRDGYEQYF. The entire variable domain, with the rest obtained from reference TRBV7-3 and TRBJ2-7, is as follows: GAGVSQTPSNKVTEKGKYVELRCDPISGHTALYWYRQSLGQGPEFLIYFQGTGAADDSGLPNDRFFAVRPEGSVSTLKIQRTERGDSAVYLCASSPRDGYEQYFGPGTRLTVT.

Here the CDR3 DNA reads TGTGCCAGCTCACCAGGGTTTGAGACCCAGTACTTC. Translated, it gives CASSPGFETQYF. V and J are TRBV18 and TRBJ2-5; no firm D call. This CDR3 is 12 amino acids long. Germline-derived CDR1 and CDR2 are KGHSH and LQKENI. V lost 2 bases and J 5 bases, leaving 6 bases between the germline ends.

This chain uses TRBV10-3 with TRBJ2-5; 7 bases are shared with TRBD2. This CDR3 has 14 residues. Germline-derived CDR1 and CDR2 are ENHRY and SYGVKD. Trimming took 6 bases from V and 3 from J; bases not matched to a gene: 7. CDR3: CAIRGTTGEETQYF. CDR3 nucleotide sequence: TGTGCCATCAGAGGGACTACTGGGGAAGAGACCCAGTACTTC.

The V and J genes are TRBV5-8 and TRBJ2-7; TRBD2 matches at 7 bases. The ends lost 0 bases at V and 5 bases at J; junction bases unmatched: 5. Germline loops: CDR1 SGHTS, CDR2 YDEGEE. CDR3 size: 14 residues. The CDR3 DNA follows: TGTGCCAGCAGCTTGGTGGGGAGGGAAGACGAGCAGTACTTC. Amino acid sequence: CASSLVGREDEQYF.

The rearrangement uses TRBV29-1 and TRBJ2-7; D is undetermined. The germline V gene has CDR1 SQVTM and CDR2 ANQGSEA. V was shortened by 3 bases and J by 0 bases, with 6 bases between the two germline ends. This CDR3 has 12 amino acids. CDR3: CSVELDSYEQYF. The CDR3 coding sequence is TGCAGCGTTGAGTTAGACTCCTACGAGCAGTACTTC.

CDR3 nucleotide sequence: TGTGCCAGCAGACCGCCCTTGGGACAGGTAGGATACGAGCAGTACTTC. Residues: CASRPPLGQVGYEQYF. The chain links TRBV14 to TRBJ2-7; TRBD1 aligns across 8 bases. The CDR3 sequence is 16 residues long. Germline CDR1 and CDR2: SGHDN and FVKESK. Unmatched junction bases numbered 14, after V lost 6 bases and J lost 4 bases.

The chain links TRBV30 to TRBJ2-1; D not certain. The germline V gene has CDR1 GTSNPN and CDR2 SVGIG (reference sequence). Trimming cost V 1 base and J 9 bases, with 13 bases left between them. This CDR3 has 13 residues. Written as DNA, the CDR3 is TGTGCCTGGAGTGCCCTCCGACTCGGTGAGCAGTTCTTC. It translates to CAWSALRLGEQFF.

V is TRBV19 and J is TRBJ2-3, with 10 bases lining up with TRBD2. V lost 0 bases, J lost 4 bases, and 7 bases stayed unmatched. CDR3 length: 17 amino acids. The germline V gene encodes CDR1 LNHDA and CDR2 SQIVND (reference sequence). CDR3 bases: TGTGCCAGTAGTATAGATGGACTAGCGGTCGGGGCAGATACGCAGTATTTT. Its translation is CASSIDGLAVGADTQYF.

The rearrangement joins TRBV6-5 to TRBJ2-3, with D tentatively TRBD1 (5 bases). Trimming cost V 6 bases and J 5 bases, with 9 bases left between them. CDR1 and CDR2 from the germline V gene are MNHEY and SVGAGI. This CDR3 region has 12 residues. The CDR3 DNA reads as TGTGCCAGCAGGGGGCGGATAGATACGCAGTATTTT. This sequence encodes CASRGRIDTQYF.

The CDR3 sequence: CSDGGRNTEAFF. The CDR3 bases are TGCAGCGACGGAGGACGGAACACTGAAGCTTTCTTT. The chain carries TRBV29-1 and TRBJ1-1, with D unresolved. Germline assignment: CDR1 SQVTM and CDR2 ANQGSEA. This CDR3 region has 12 residues. V was trimmed by 7 bases and J by 1 base, leaving 10 bases between them. Variable domain in full (rest from reference TRBV29-1 and TRBJ1-1): SAVISQKPSRDICQRGTSLTIQCQVDSQVTMMFWYRQQPGQSLTLIATANQGSEATYESGFVIDKFPISRPNLTFSTLTVSNMSPEDSSIYLCSDGGRNTEAFFGQGTRLTVV.

The DNA of the CDR3 is TGTGCCAGCAGTCCCCGACAGGGAGACTCACCCCTCCACTTT. Translating gives CASSPRQGDSPLHF. The chain has TRBV27 and TRBJ1-6, with 7 bases fitting TRBD1. CDR1 and CDR2 (germline): MNHEY, SMNVEV (reference sequence). This CDR3 has 14 residues. The J segment lost 10 bases and the V segment lost 5 bases, leaving 8 bases of the junction unmatched.